Shown below are 27 T cell receptor beta chains from a single sample sequenced in a study of vaccination effects on CD4 cells after COVID-19. No antigen has been assigned to these receptors. Libraries were prepared by immunoSEQ multiplex PCR; TCRdb keeps only in-frame clonotypes and omits some of them. Found here are 62,000 or so clones, about four fifths of them singletons; the top ten hold 12%. Before sequencing, viral peptide pools were used by the ViraFEST assay to expand antigen-specific CD4+ T cells. Once cultured for about 9 days, the cells underwent separation to obtain CD4+ T cells. None of these healthy vaccinees had been infected with SARS-CoV-2 before vaccination. Sequences were derived from CD4+ T cells from PBMCs cultured with SARS-CoV-2 spike peptides, sampled before COVID-19 vaccination. Every receptor here comes from a human donor who received a COVID-19 vaccine.

This clone is a singleton in its sample. The chain has TRBV24-1 and TRBJ2-5; no reliable D call. The CDR3 contains 14 residues. Deletions cut 2 bases from V and 1 base from J, with 7 bases between. The germline V gene encodes CDR1 KGHDR and CDR2 SFDVKD. Written as DNA, the CDR3 is TGTGCCACCAGTGATTCCCAGATCCAAGAGACCCAGTACTTC. Encoded protein: CATSDSQIQETQYF.

The chain combines TRBV9 with TRBJ2-3, with 7 bases aligning to TRBD2. Germline V gene lookup returns CDR1 SGDLS and CDR2 YYNGEE. The ends lost 4 bases at V and 5 bases at J; junction bases unmatched: 19. This CDR3 is 18 amino acids long. The DNA of the CDR3 is TGTGCCAGCAGCACCTACCATCGTTCGGGGGGATCCGGAGATACGCAGTATTTT. Its translation is CASSTYHRSGGSGDTQYF.

The rearrangement links TRBV28 to TRBJ1-1, with TRBD1 as a possible D gene (5 bases). In germline, CDR1 is MDHEN, CDR2 SYDVKM. The V end lost 6 bases, the J end lost 4 bases, and 21 bases lay between the germline ends. This CDR3 is 16 amino acids long. The CDR3 DNA sequence: TGTGCCAGCAGGACCCTTGGTTCAGGGATGCGCACTGAAGCTTTCTTT. Translating gives CASRTLGSGMRTEAFF.

This rearrangement joins TRBV4-2 to TRBJ2-1; weak D call: TRBD1 (6 bases). Germline V gene data show CDR1 as LGHNA and CDR2 as YNFKEQ. CDR3 length: 16 amino acids. V lost 0 bases and J lost 4, with 13 bases in between. The CDR3 DNA reads as TGTGCCAGCAGCCAAGATCTGCCAGGGGAATACAATGAGCAGTTCTTC. This gives the protein CASSQDLPGEYNEQFF.

V usage is TRBV6-4 and J usage is TRBJ1-4, with D possibly being TRBD1 (5 bases). Germline V gene lookup returns CDR1 MRHNA and CDR2 SNTAGT. The V gene lost 4 bases and the J gene lost 16 bases, with 13 bases spanning the gap. The CDR3 is 11 amino acids. CDR3 sequence reads: CASSGNTGGFF. The CDR3 DNA sequence: TGTGCCAGCAGTGGTAACACGGGGGGGTTTTTT.

This clone was found once. This rearrangement joins TRBV29-1 to TRBJ2-3, with TRBD2 matching over 9 bases. The CDR3 spans 15 residues. V trimming: 8 bases; J trimming: 4 bases; junction bases outside the gene matches: 13. The V gene's germline CDR1 is SQVTM and CDR2 ANQGSEA. The CDR3 DNA sequence: TGCAGCACCCGGGGGGAAGCGGGGGGACCAGATACGCAGTATTTT. This encodes CSTRGEAGGPDTQYF.

The chain recombines TRBV5-1 with TRBJ2-3; D is unclear. From germline, CDR1 is SGHRS and CDR2 YFSETQ. The V end was cut by 1 base, the J end by 4 bases, with 10 bases between. The CDR3 length is 14 residues. CDR3 in amino acids: CASSLRRSADTQYF. The CDR3 DNA reads TGCGCCAGCAGCTTGCGACGGAGCGCAGATACGCAGTATTTT.

This clone was seen a few times. Other DNA sequences in the same sample also yield this CDR3. This CDR3 is CASSPGQNQPQHF. CDR3 in DNA: TGTGCCAGCTCACCTGGGCAGAATCAGCCCCAGCATTTT. The chain is built from TRBV18 and TRBJ1-5; D unresolved. V was trimmed by 3 bases and J by 4 bases, leaving 7 bases between them. The CDR3 has 13 amino acids. Germline loops: CDR1 KGHSH, CDR2 LQKENI.

This clone came up a few times. V and J are TRBV19 and TRBJ2-3, with D unclear. V gave up 8 bases and J gave up 8 bases, with 11 bases separating them. Germline V gene data show CDR1 as LNHDA and CDR2 as SQIVND (reference sequence). This CDR3 spans 11 amino acids. The CDR3 DNA is TGTGCCAGTTTCATGTGGGGTACGCAGTATTTT. Translated, it gives CASFMWGTQYF.

The chain combines TRBV6-6 with TRBJ1-6; D remains unclear. V was shortened by 6 bases and J by 8 bases, with 20 bases between the two germline ends. CDR1 is MNHNY and CDR2 is SVGAGI in the germline V gene (reference sequence). This CDR3 is 16 amino acids long. For the CDR3, the DNA is TGTGCCAGCAGCCGTCCGGGTCAAGGACCCTATTCACCCCTCCACTTT. Its protein is CASSRPGQGPYSPLHF.

The rearrangement links TRBV6-5 to TRBJ2-5; 7 bases fit TRBD1. Germline-derived CDR1 and CDR2 are MNHEY and SVGAGI. The CDR3 spans 13 residues. Trimming at V came to 2 bases and at J to 5 bases, leaving 2 bases not matched to a gene. This CDR3 reads CASSYSRGETQYF. The CDR3 bases are TGTGCCAGCAGTTACAGCAGGGGGGAGACCCAGTACTTC.

The V call is TRBV19, the J call TRBJ1-5; D unresolved. V gave up 3 bases and J gave up 4 bases, with 13 bases separating them. The CDR3 consists of 15 residues. Germline values: CDR1 LNHDA, CDR2 SQIVND (reference sequence). In DNA, the CDR3 is TGTGCCAGTAGTATTGGGCCAGGCTCAAATCAGCCCCAGCATTTT. Its translation: CASSIGPGSNQPQHF.

The V gene is TRBV6-6, the J gene TRBJ1-4, with 7 bases identical to TRBD1. Trimming took 5 bases from V and 5 from J; bases not matched to a gene: 8. Looked up from germline, CDR1 is MNHNY and CDR2 is SVGAGI (reference sequence). CDR3 length: 15 amino acids. The CDR3 region has the DNA TGTGCCAGCAGTGACACAGGGGTCAAGAATGAAAAACTGTTTTTT. Translating gives CASSDTGVKNEKLFF.

The rearrangement joins TRBV9 to TRBJ1-1; D might be TRBD1 (5 bases). The ends were cut back, 3 bases at V and 4 bases at J, with 13 bases in the middle. CDR1 SGDLS and CDR2 YYNGEE come from the germline V gene. CDR3 length: 14 amino acids. The CDR3 coding sequence is TGTGCCAGCAGCGCCGAAATGAGGGGCACTGAAGCTTTCTTT. This encodes CASSAEMRGTEAFF. The variable domain in full, completed from reference TRBV9 and TRBJ1-1, reads DSGVTQTPKHLITATGQRVTLRCSPRSGDLSVYWYQQSLDQGLQFLIQYYNGEERAKGNILERFSAQQFPDLHSELNLSSLELGDSALYFCASSAEMRGTEAFFGQGTRLTVV.

The chain recombines TRBV5-1 with TRBJ2-3; 8 bases map to TRBD2. The CDR3 is made up of 15 amino acids. Germline lookup yields CDR1 SGHRS and CDR2 YFSETQ. The V gene end was trimmed by 5 bases and the J gene end by 0 bases; junction bases not matched to a gene: 5. CDR3 sequence: CASRGLVGSTDTQYF. The CDR3 DNA reads as TGCGCCAGCAGGGGACTAGTTGGAAGCACAGATACGCAGTATTTT.

The chain recombines TRBV29-1 with TRBJ1-1; the D gene is possibly TRBD1 (5 bases). Germline V lookup: CDR1 SQVTM, CDR2 ANQGSEA. V lost 4 bases and J 11 bases, leaving 23 bases between the germline ends. This CDR3 spans 14 amino acids. Here the CDR3 DNA reads TGCAGCGTTGTCTCTGACACAAACCGTTGGGGGGCTTTCTTT. Translating gives CSVVSDTNRWGAFF.

This chain uses TRBV21-1 with TRBJ1-2; the table gives TRBD1 as D, unverified against the DNA. TRBV21-1 is labeled a pseudogene. This CDR3 comprises 15 residues. In DNA, the CDR3 is TGTGCCAGCAGCAAAGGGGACACCCTATGCTATGGCTACACCTTC. Protein: CASSKGDTLCYGYTF.

CDR3 nucleotide sequence: TGTGCCAGCCCCCCTGACAGTCCAGACCCCCACGAGCAGTACGTC. Protein sequence: CASPPDSPDPHEQYV. The rearrangement joins TRBV25-1 to TRBJ2-7; the D gene is possibly TRBD1 (5 bases). The CDR3 extends over 15 amino acids. The germline V and J ends were trimmed by 8 bases and 5 bases, with 22 bases remaining between them. From germline, CDR1 is MGHDK and CDR2 SYGVNS.

This clone appeared a single time. The rearrangement joins TRBV6-5 to TRBJ2-5; D might be TRBD1 or TRBD2, each matching 6 bases. Trimming removed 2 bases at V and 6 bases at J, with 10 bases between. The CDR3 runs 13 residues. CDR1 MNHEY and CDR2 SVGAGI come from the germline V gene. Here the CDR3 reads CASSYVGGQTQYF. The CDR3 DNA reads as TGTGCCAGCAGTTACGTTGGGGGGCAGACCCAGTACTTC.

The V and J genes are TRBV24-1 and TRBJ1-1; 10 nucleotides line up with TRBD1. The CDR3 totals 15 residues. With V trimmed by 5 bases and J by 3 bases, 5 bases remained unmatched. CDR1 is KGHDR, CDR2 SFDVKD, per germline. The CDR3 loop reads CATSGSGQGDTEAFF. CDR3 sequence (DNA): TGTGCCACCAGTGGCTCTGGACAGGGGGACACTGAAGCTTTCTTT.

This chain links TRBV11-2 with TRBJ2-6; D remains unclear. Trimming cost V 1 base and J 2 bases, with 12 bases left between them. There are 17 residues in the CDR3. Germline V CDR1 and CDR2: SGHAT, FQNNGV. CDR3 region: CASSLVRTATGANVLTF. Written as DNA, the CDR3 is TGTGCCAGCAGCTTAGTTCGAACAGCAACTGGGGCCAACGTCCTGACTTTC.

The chain recombines TRBV5-1 with TRBJ1-1; D gene uncertain. The V and J ends lost 2 bases and 3 bases respectively, with 17 bases between them. CDR3 length: 16 residues. CDR1 SGHRS and CDR2 YFSETQ come from the germline V gene. CDR3 protein: CASSFSGAIGDTEAFF. The CDR3 DNA follows: TGCGCCAGCAGCTTCTCAGGCGCCATCGGAGACACTGAAGCTTTCTTT.

V is TRBV25-1 and J is TRBJ2-7; D perhaps matches TRBD1 (5 bases). The length of the CDR3 is 13 residues. CDR1 and CDR2 (germline): MGHDK, SYGVNS. V dropped 4 bases and J dropped 3 bases, with 10 bases sitting between them. CDR3 sequence (DNA): TGTGCCAGCAGTGGTCCAGGGAACTACGAGCAGTACGTC. Amino acids: CASSGPGNYEQYV.

The rearrangement uses TRBV5-1 and TRBJ2-3; TRBD2 is a possible D gene (6 bases). The CDR3 loop spans 17 amino acids. Trimming pared 0 bases from V and 4 bases from J, leaving 18 bases between. Germline V gene lookup returns CDR1 SGHRS and CDR2 YFSETQ. The CDR3 spells CASSLVRDAWGADTQYF. The CDR3 DNA reads as TGCGCCAGCAGCTTGGTCCGGGATGCTTGGGGGGCAGATACGCAGTATTTT.

As concerns this clone: The identical CDR3 is also encoded by other nucleotide sequences in the sample. The chain uses TRBV18 and TRBJ2-5; the D is unclear. V lost 2 bases and J 5 bases, leaving 9 bases between the germline ends. The CDR3 loop spans 13 amino acids. Germline lookup yields CDR1 KGHSH and CDR2 LQKENI. The CDR3 spells CASSPGLGETQYF. CDR3 nucleotide sequence: TGTGCCAGCTCACCAGGTTTGGGGGAGACCCAGTACTTC.

Comment on this clone: A junction end diverges from the germline sequence, so it may reflect a read error. The chain carries TRBV6-5 and TRBJ1-4; 7 bases are a match to TRBD1. There are 14 residues in the CDR3. Germline V gene sequence: CDR1 MNHEY, CDR2 SVGAGI. The CDR3 region has the DNA TGTGCCAGCACTTACAGGGGAGTAAATGAAAAACTGTTTTTT. This codes for CASTYRGVNEKLFF.

The genes are TRBV7-9 and TRBJ2-5, with 7 bases lining up with TRBD1. The CDR3 contains 14 residues. V dropped 4 bases and J dropped 2; count of bases not matched to a gene: 4. Germline lookup yields CDR1 SEHNR and CDR2 FQNEAQ (reference sequence). CDR3 DNA sequence: TGTGCCAGCAGCTCCATGACAGGGCAAGAGACCCAGTACTTC. Translating it yields CASSSMTGQETQYF.